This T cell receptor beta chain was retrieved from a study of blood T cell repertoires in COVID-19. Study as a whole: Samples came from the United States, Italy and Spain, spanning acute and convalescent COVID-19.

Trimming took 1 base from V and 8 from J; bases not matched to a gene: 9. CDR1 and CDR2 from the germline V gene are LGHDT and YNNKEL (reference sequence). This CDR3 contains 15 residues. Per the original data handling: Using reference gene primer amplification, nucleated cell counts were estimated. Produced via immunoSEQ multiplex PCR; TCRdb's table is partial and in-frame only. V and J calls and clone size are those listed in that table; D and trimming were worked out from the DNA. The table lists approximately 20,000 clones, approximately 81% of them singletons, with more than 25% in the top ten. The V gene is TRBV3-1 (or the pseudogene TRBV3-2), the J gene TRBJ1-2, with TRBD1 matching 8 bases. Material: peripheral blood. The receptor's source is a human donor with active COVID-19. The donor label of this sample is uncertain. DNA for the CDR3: TGTGCCAGCAGCCAAGGTCCAGGGGGCTTTTTGGGCTACACCTTC. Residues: CASSQGPGGFLGYTF.